This T cell receptor beta chain was retrieved from a study of shared clonotypes between healthy human individuals. Study observations and caveats: Compared with clonotypes that all four donors shared, non-shared clonotypes had lower generation probabilities. The study generally estimated greater richness for naive than memory subsets.

In its sample, this clone was seen a few times. No antigen is known for it. This table comes from immunoSEQ multiplex PCR, and its TCRdb copy is limited to in-frame clones, with some not included. The sample gives about 680,000 clones, approximately 74% of which show up once; over 1.5% is in the top ten. V gave up 2 bases and J gave up 15 bases, with 11 bases separating them. The CDR3 runs to 12 residues. The chain combines TRBV23-1 with TRBJ2-6; perhaps TRBD1 as D (5 bases). TRBV23-1 is filed as an ORF, its function uncertain. This TCR derives from a woman under 40 in good health. The sample comprised memory CD4+ T cells sorted from blood. Subset indicated: CD45RA-negative fraction. Written as DNA, the CDR3 is TGCGCCAGCAGTCAAGATCCGACAGCCCTGACTTTC. Translation: CASSQDPTALTF.